The next 21 T cell receptor beta chains were all read from a single sample in a study of T-cell memory formation after mild COVID-19 (dated by TCRdb to the early 2020s). Library generation was performed with 5' RACE. The reads were generated on an Illumina NovaSeq 6000. TCRdb trimmed the raw reads at Q25, called clones with MiXCR and kept productive beta chains. A single entry per CDR3 protein holds the most common genes and DNA from its merged rows. This sample holds 450,000 or so distinct CDR3 sequences; roughly 25% were observed only once. Under 15% of the sample is in the top ten clones. Sequences were obtained from PBMCs or a T cell subset sorted from them (not recorded which). These receptors were taken from an adult woman who had mild COVID-19 (a few samples of this study predate the infection). The sample titles of this study are shuffled in the database, so cell type and time point are left out; the donor was told from shared clones.

This clonotype was counted between two and nine times. The chain combines TRBV19 with TRBJ2-3; D possibly uses TRBD1 or TRBD2 (5 bases each). This CDR3 comprises 15 residues. Germline assignment: CDR1 LNHDA and CDR2 SQIVND (reference sequence). V was trimmed by 3 bases and J by 2 bases, leaving 12 bases between them. CDR3 protein: CASSMDWGYTDTQYF. In nucleotides, the CDR3 is TGTGCCAGTAGTATGGACTGGGGGTACACAGATACGCAGTATTTT.

The chain is built from TRBV7-7 and TRBJ2-5; tentative D call: TRBD2 (5 bases). Trimming left V 5 bases short and J 2 bases short, with 15 bases between. The germline V gene has CDR1 SSHAT and CDR2 FNYEAQ (reference sequence). CDR3 length: 15 residues. The CDR3 sequence is CASSTGRAVQETQYF. CDR3 nucleotide sequence: TGTGCCAGCAGCACGGGGAGAGCGGTACAAGAGACCCAGTACTTC.

There are a few counts of this clonotype. The gene calls are TRBV18 and TRBJ2-7; D is ambiguous. Germline V CDR1 and CDR2: KGHSH, LQKENI. CDR3 size: 13 residues. The germline V and J ends were trimmed by 6 bases and 6 bases, with 15 bases remaining between them. CDR3 in DNA: TGTGCCAGCTCGGGGTCGACTGGTCGCGAGCAGTACTTC. Translating gives CASSGSTGREQYF.

There are a few counts of this clonotype. The chain uses TRBV20-1 and TRBJ2-7, with D possibly being TRBD2 (5 bases). Germline lookup yields CDR1 DFQATT and CDR2 SNEGSKA (reference sequence). With 5 bases removed from V and 1 base from J, the gap between germline ends came to 15 bases. The CDR3 covers 14 residues. CDR3 sequence (DNA): TGCAGTGCTGCACGAAACGGACTGTCCTACGAGCAGTACTTC. It encodes CSAARNGLSYEQYF.

This clonotype has more than one count but fewer than ten. The genes are TRBV29-1 and TRBJ2-7; D is perhaps TRBD2 (6 bases). V dropped 4 bases and J dropped 2 bases, with 12 bases sitting between them. Germline CDR1 is SQVTM and CDR2 is ANQGSEA. The CDR3 covers 13 residues. CDR3 region: CSVVGGEAYEQYF. The CDR3 region has the DNA TGCAGCGTTGTAGGCGGGGAGGCCTACGAGCAGTACTTC.

The V call is TRBV12-3 or TRBV12-4, the J call TRBJ2-1, with 9 nucleotides matching TRBD1. V was clipped by 8 bases and J by 7 bases; unmatched bases: 12. This CDR3 is built from 15 residues. The CDR3: CASAPGTGSANEQFF. CDR3 nucleotides: TGTGCCAGCGCCCCCGGGACAGGGAGTGCGAATGAGCAGTTCTTC.

This rearrangement joins TRBV20-1 to TRBJ1-1; D not certain. CDR1 and CDR2 (germline): DFQATT, SNEGSKA (reference sequence). V was pared by 3 bases and J by 5 bases, with 16 bases between. CDR3 length: 14 amino acids. CDR3 in amino acids: CSARVTAGWTEAFF. The CDR3, as DNA: TGCAGTGCTAGGGTTACCGCAGGTTGGACTGAAGCTTTCTTT.

The chain recombines TRBV25-1 with TRBJ2-7; TRBD1 matches 9 bases. There are 14 residues in the CDR3. CDR1 and CDR2 (germline): MGHDK, SYGVNS. Trimming at V came to 7 bases and at J to 2 bases, leaving 6 bases not matched to a gene. The CDR3 loop is CASTRGTGPYEQYF. The DNA of the CDR3 is TGTGCCAGCACCCGCGGGACAGGGCCCTACGAGCAGTACTTC.

This clonotype was seen more than once but under ten times. V gene TRBV5-6 combines with J gene TRBJ1-1; the D gene is possibly TRBD1 (6 bases). CDR3 length equals 17 residues. Trimming removed 1 base from V and 4 bases from J, with 20 bases in between. Germline V gene data show CDR1 as SGHDT and CDR2 as YYEEEE. Here the CDR3 reads CASSLYGGSGRATEAFF. CDR3 DNA sequence: TGTGCCAGCAGCTTGTACGGGGGCTCGGGAAGGGCCACTGAAGCTTTCTTT. The complete variable domain, with remaining parts taken from reference TRBV5-6 and TRBJ1-1, reads DAGVTQSPTHLIKTRGQQVTLRCSPKSGHDTVSWYQQALGQGPQFIFQYYEEEERQRGNFPDRFSGHQFPNYSSELNVNALLLGDSALYLCASSLYGGSGRATEAFFGQGTRLTVV.

This chain links TRBV7-2 with TRBJ2-1; 9 bases agree with TRBD1. The germline V gene has CDR1 SGHTA and CDR2 FQGNSA. Trimming cost V 7 bases and J 6 bases; bases outside gene matches: 7. The CDR3 covers 14 residues. The CDR3 region is CASTWDRASNEQFF. The CDR3 coding sequence is TGTGCCAGCACCTGGGACAGGGCAAGCAATGAGCAGTTCTTC.

The V call is TRBV7-9, the J call TRBJ1-2; 7 nucleotides line up with TRBD1. Germline trimming cut 4 bases from V and 6 bases from J; bases unmatched to any gene: 17. Per germline, CDR1 SEHNR and CDR2 FQNEAQ (reference sequence). This CDR3 comprises 17 residues. The CDR3 sequence: CASSSRRVQGERNGYTF. The CDR3 region has the DNA TGTGCCAGCAGCTCACGCAGAGTCCAGGGGGAACGAAATGGCTACACCTTC. Filled out from reference TRBV7-9 and TRBJ1-2, the complete variable domain reads DTGVSQNPRHKITKRGQNVTFRCDPISEHNRLYWYRQTLGQGPEFLTYFQNEAQLEKSRLLSDRFSAERPKGSFSTLEIQRTEQGDSAMYLCASSSRRVQGERNGYTFGSGTRLTVV.

V and J are TRBV4-1 and TRBJ2-5; D uncertain. Germline assignment: CDR1 MGHRA and CDR2 YSYEKL. V was cut by 4 bases and J by 5 bases, with 11 bases left in between. This CDR3 is 13 amino acids long. CDR3 loop: CASSLRSVETQYF. CDR3 DNA: TGCGCCAGCAGCCTCCGCAGTGTGGAGACCCAGTACTTC.

This chain uses TRBV5-1 with TRBJ2-7; D perhaps matches TRBD2 (6 bases). Trimming pared 0 bases from V and 7 bases from J, leaving 23 bases between. Per germline, CDR1 SGHRS and CDR2 YFSETQ. This CDR3 is 17 amino acids long. The CDR3 region is CASSLGRPGVSSREQYF. As DNA, the CDR3 is TGCGCCAGCAGCTTGGGAAGGCCGGGGGTGTCCTCTCGGGAGCAGTACTTC. Using reference TRBV5-1 and TRBJ2-7 for the parts outside the CDR3, the full variable domain is KAGVTQTPRYLIKTRGQQVTLSCSPISGHRSVSWYQQTPGQGLQFLFEYFSETQRNKGNFPGRFSGRQFSNSRSEMNVSTLELGDSALYLCASSLGRPGVSSREQYFGPGTRLTVT.

A few counts support this clonotype. The rearrangement links TRBV6-5 to TRBJ2-2; D is perhaps TRBD1 (6 bases). CDR1 and CDR2 (germline): MNHEY, SVGAGI. The CDR3 sequence is 17 residues long. Trimming removed 0 bases at V and 3 bases at J, with 14 bases between. Here the CDR3 DNA reads TGTGCCAGCAGTTACTCGTTTCAGGGGATTGACACCGGGGAGCTGTTTTTT. Residues: CASSYSFQGIDTGELFF.

This chain links TRBV21-1 with TRBJ2-2; the D call of TRBD1 is as the table states it, not checked on the DNA. TRBV21-1 is assigned pseudogene status. The CDR3 extends over 17 amino acids. The CDR3 coding sequence is TGTGCCAGCAGCAAAGTAGACGGACAGGGTGACACCGGGGAGCTGTTTTTT. Protein product: CASSKVDGQGDTGELFF.

The chain links TRBV7-9 to TRBJ2-5; D is undetermined. Trimming removed 4 bases at V and 2 bases at J, with 14 bases between. This CDR3 has 15 amino acids. Germline assignment: CDR1 SEHNR and CDR2 FQNEAQ (reference sequence). CDR3 residues: CASSWSTDSQETQYF. In DNA, the CDR3 is TGTGCCAGCAGCTGGTCGACTGACTCACAAGAGACCCAGTACTTC.

This clonotype came up a few times. This chain uses TRBV12-3 or TRBV12-4 with TRBJ1-2; D not certain. Trimming pared 3 bases from V and 8 bases from J, leaving 16 bases between. The CDR3 totals 14 residues. This chain's CDR3 is CASSFRVGVDGYTF. The CDR3 region has the DNA TGTGCCAGCAGTTTTCGGGTAGGCGTGGACGGCTACACCTTC.

This clonotype was detected many times. The chain uses TRBV6-2 or TRBV6-3 and TRBJ1-2, with unresolved D. Germline assignment: CDR1 MNHEY and CDR2 SVGEGT. V was pared by 7 bases and J by 4 bases, with 13 bases between. This CDR3 is built from 13 residues. The CDR3 spells CASTSNSGYGYTF. The CDR3 DNA is TGTGCCAGCACCTCTAACAGCGGCTATGGCTACACCTTC.

This clonotype was counted a few times. V is TRBV5-6 and J is TRBJ2-5, with 7 bases fitting TRBD1. This CDR3 is 17 amino acids long. Losses at the gene ends were 2 bases for V and 2 bases for J; bases not matched to a gene: 12. The germline gives CDR1 SGHDT, CDR2 YYEEEE. CDR3 sequence: CASSFQQGVGGQETQYF. The CDR3, as DNA: TGTGCCAGCAGCTTCCAGCAGGGGGTAGGGGGACAAGAGACCCAGTACTTC.

The sample holds a few counts of this clonotype. The chain recombines TRBV4-1 with TRBJ2-2, with unresolved D. CDR3 length equals 12 residues. CDR1 MGHRA and CDR2 YSYEKL come from the germline V gene. The CDR3 sequence is CATLRATGELFF. CDR3 nucleotide sequence: TGCGCGACCCTTCGGGCCACCGGGGAGCTGTTTTTT.

The genes are TRBV7-8 and TRBJ1-2; a weak D match, TRBD1 (5 bases). The CDR3 loop spans 15 amino acids. CDR1 and CDR2 from the germline V gene are SGHVS and FQNEAQ. V dropped 1 base and J dropped 3 bases, with 12 bases sitting between them. The CDR3 protein is CASSLVLGQDYGYTF. CDR3 nucleotides: TGTGCCAGCAGCTTAGTCTTGGGGCAGGACTATGGCTACACCTTC.